These 18 T cell receptor beta chains originate from one sample sequenced in a study of blood T cells in healthy people across ages. The authors ran a second PCR of roughly 6 to 12 cycles using a sample-barcoded 5' primer and a J-beta primer mix. One entry per CDR3 protein, called by TCRdb with MiXCR from the 5' RACE reads. The sample includes hundreds of thousands of distinct CDR3 sequences, nearly 60% seen only once; the top ten take over 20%. Source material: blood. These receptors were taken from a young man in good health.

The V call is TRBV4-1, the J call TRBJ2-5; D is uncertain. The CDR3 has 16 amino acids. The germline CDR1 and CDR2 sequences are MGHRA and YSYEKL. Trimming stripped 0 bases from V and 7 bases from J, with 18 bases between. CDR3 DNA sequence: TGCGCCAGCAGCCAAGATTCTGCCCGCCTTTCAGCGACCCAGTACTTC. Protein sequence: CASSQDSARLSATQYF.

V is TRBV6-6 and J is TRBJ2-3; maybe TRBD2 (5 bases). This CDR3 region has 15 residues. The V end lost 2 bases, the J end lost 1 base, and 10 bases lay between the germline ends. Germline lookup yields CDR1 MNHNY and CDR2 SVGAGI (reference sequence). CDR3 sequence reads: CASSYERTRTDTQYF. The CDR3 nucleotides read TGTGCCAGCAGTTACGAGCGGACCCGCACAGATACGCAGTATTTT.

The chain combines TRBV6-1 with TRBJ2-7, with 8 nucleotides matching TRBD1. The V gene end was trimmed by 7 bases and the J gene end by 0 bases; junction bases not matched to a gene: 8. Per the germline V gene, CDR1 is MNHNS and CDR2 is SASEGT. This CDR3 comprises 15 residues. The CDR3 reads CASTDGQGGSYEQYF. The DNA for the CDR3 is TGTGCCAGCACCGACGGACAGGGTGGCTCCTACGAGCAGTACTTC.

The CDR3 protein is CASSLVGSGETQYF. In nucleotides, the CDR3 is TGTGCCAGCAGCTTAGTAGGTTCGGGGGAGACCCAGTACTTC. This rearrangement joins TRBV7-8 to TRBJ2-5; tentatively, D is TRBD2 (5 bases). CDR1 SGHVS and CDR2 FQNEAQ come from the germline V gene. CDR3 length equals 14 residues. V was cut by 1 base and J by 5 bases, with 11 bases left in between.

This clonotype came up a few times. CDR3 protein: CASRTGTDTQYF. DNA for the CDR3: TGTGCCTCGCGGACGGGCACAGATACGCAGTATTTT. The chain combines TRBV27 with TRBJ2-3; D ambiguous. The V end lost 11 bases, the J end lost 1 base, and 10 bases lay between the germline ends. CDR1 is MNHEY and CDR2 is SMNVEV in the germline V gene (reference sequence). CDR3 length: 12 residues.

V usage is TRBV25-1 and J usage is TRBJ2-5; D tentatively fits TRBD1 or TRBD2 (6 bases each). The J call is in doubt because the DNA end fits TRBJ2-7 better. The CDR3 runs to 16 residues. CDR1 and CDR2 from the germline V gene are MGHDK and SYGVNS. CDR3 sequence reads: CASSDPSGGAINEQYF. In nucleotides, the CDR3 is TGTGCCAGCAGTGACCCGTCCGGGGGCGCGATCAACGAGCAGTACTTC.

The chain carries TRBV10-3 and TRBJ2-1; the match to TRBD1 covers 7 bases. The CDR3 loop spans 13 amino acids. V shed 6 bases and J 9 bases; nucleotides not matched to a gene: 8. Germline V gives CDR1 ENHRY, CDR2 SYGVKD. The CDR3 DNA reads TGTGCCATCAGCCCGACAGGGACGGCTGAGCAGTTCTTC. Protein: CAISPTGTAEQFF.

This clonotype appeared a few times. This chain links TRBV20-1 with TRBJ2-5; 8 nucleotides align to TRBD1. V gave up 0 bases and J gave up 5 bases; unmatched junction bases: 5. This CDR3 is built from 14 residues. CDR1 is DFQATT and CDR2 is SNEGSKA in the germline V gene (reference sequence). CDR3: CSARDGQGAETQYF. The CDR3 bases are TGCAGTGCTAGAGATGGACAGGGCGCGGAGACCCAGTACTTC.

This clonotype is a singleton in its sample. V gene TRBV29-1 combines with J gene TRBJ2-3, with a weak D call TRBD2 (5 bases). Germline V gives CDR1 SQVTM, CDR2 ANQGSEA. This CDR3 has 14 residues. The V gene lost 4 bases and the J gene lost 8 bases, with 19 bases spanning the gap. CDR3 sequence (DNA): TGCAGCGTTGGGCGGGTGGATAGTGCTGCTACGCAGTATTTT. This gives the protein CSVGRVDSAATQYF.

The chain uses TRBV4-1 and TRBJ2-5; possibly TRBD2 for D (5 bases). The CDR3 totals 16 residues. The V gene lost 3 bases and the J gene lost 2 bases, with 16 bases spanning the gap. CDR1 is MGHRA and CDR2 is YSYEKL in the germline V gene. CDR3 amino acids: CASSQRSGSRQETQYF. The CDR3 coding sequence is TGCGCCAGCAGCCAGAGAAGCGGAAGTCGGCAAGAGACCCAGTACTTC.

Of note for this clonotype: Its ends do not fully match the called genes, so a read error is possible. The chain joins TRBV20-1 to TRBJ1-2, with D perhaps TRBD1 (5 bases). The CDR3 loop spans 13 amino acids. Germline-derived CDR1 and CDR2 are DFQATT and SNEGSKA (reference sequence). The CDR3 spells CSAQYTAGEGYTF. CDR3 DNA sequence: TGCAGTGCACAGTATACAGCGGGGGAGGGCTACACTTTC.

The chain carries TRBV29-1 and TRBJ2-1, with 7 bases aligning to TRBD1. V trimming: 8 bases; J trimming: 7 bases; junction bases outside the gene matches: 11. Per germline, CDR1 SQVTM and CDR2 ANQGSEA. The CDR3 runs 13 residues. The DNA for the CDR3 is TGCAGCTCTGACAGGGAAAATTTAAATGAGCAGTTCTTC. Translating it yields CSSDRENLNEQFF.

The chain carries TRBV4-1 and TRBJ2-5; D is ambiguous. The germline gives CDR1 MGHRA, CDR2 YSYEKL. The CDR3 consists of 14 residues. V lost 0 bases and J lost 3, with 8 bases in between. Here the CDR3 DNA reads TGCGCCAGCAGCCAAGAATCCAGGAAAGAGACCCAGTACTTC. This sequence encodes CASSQESRKETQYF.

The CDR3 sequence is CASRDPTGTEQFF. CDR3 bases: TGTGCCAGCAGGGATCCGACAGGGACTGAGCAGTTCTTC. V usage is TRBV6-6 and J usage is TRBJ2-1; 7 bases map to TRBD1. Germline V gene lookup returns CDR1 MNHNY and CDR2 SVGAGI (reference sequence). CDR3 size: 13 residues. Trimming cost V 6 bases and J 9 bases; bases outside gene matches: 8.

V gene TRBV3-1 combines with J gene TRBJ2-1; D is ambiguous. Germline V gene data show CDR1 as LGHDT and CDR2 as YNNKEL (reference sequence). This CDR3 comprises 12 residues. Deletions cut 1 base from V and 10 bases from J, with 8 bases between. The CDR3 loop reads CASSQGFREQFF. The CDR3 bases are TGTGCCAGCAGCCAAGGTTTTAGGGAGCAGTTCTTC.

The rearrangement links TRBV5-1 to TRBJ2-5, with D possibly called TRBD1 or TRBD2 (5 bases each). The last part of the DNA fits TRBJ2-7 better; the J call may be wrong. Germline lookup yields CDR1 SGHRS and CDR2 YFSETQ. The CDR3 spans 13 residues. In nucleotides, the CDR3 is TGCGCCAGCAGCTCCGGGACGGTCTACGAGCAGTACTTC. As protein: CASSSGTVYEQYF.

The chain recombines TRBV4-3 with TRBJ2-7; D remains ambiguous. Between the trimmed V and J ends, which lost 0 bases and 0 bases, there was a span of 6 bases. This CDR3 is 14 amino acids long. Germline CDR1 LGHNA, CDR2 YSLEER. CDR3 amino acids: CASSQDPISYEQYF. The CDR3 nucleotides read TGCGCCAGCAGCCAAGATCCTATCTCCTACGAGCAGTACTTC.

The chain uses TRBV29-1 and TRBJ2-5, with TRBD1 matching 11 bases. CDR3 size: 14 residues. With V trimmed by 5 bases and J by 4 bases, 6 bases remained unmatched. The germline gives CDR1 SQVTM, CDR2 ANQGSEA. CDR3 loop: CSVSGTGGGETQYF. Written as DNA, the CDR3 is TGCAGCGTTTCCGGGACAGGGGGAGGAGAGACCCAGTACTTC.